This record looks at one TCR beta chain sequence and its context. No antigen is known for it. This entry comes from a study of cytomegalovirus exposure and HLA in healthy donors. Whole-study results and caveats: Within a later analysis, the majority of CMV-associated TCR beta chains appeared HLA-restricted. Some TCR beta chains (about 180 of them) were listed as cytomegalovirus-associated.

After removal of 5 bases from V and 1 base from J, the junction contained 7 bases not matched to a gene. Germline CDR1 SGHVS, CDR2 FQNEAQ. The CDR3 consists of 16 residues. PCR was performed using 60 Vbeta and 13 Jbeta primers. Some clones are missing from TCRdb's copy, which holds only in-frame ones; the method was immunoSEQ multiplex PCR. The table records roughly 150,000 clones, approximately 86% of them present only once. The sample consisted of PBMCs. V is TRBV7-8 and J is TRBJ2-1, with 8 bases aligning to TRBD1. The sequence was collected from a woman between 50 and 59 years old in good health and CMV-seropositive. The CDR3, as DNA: TGTGCCAGCAGCAGGAACAGGGGGTCATCCTACAATGAGCAGTTCTTC. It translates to CASSRNRGSSYNEQFF. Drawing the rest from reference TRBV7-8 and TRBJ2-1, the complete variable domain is GAGVSQSPRYKVAKRGQDVALRCDPISGHVSLFWYQQALGQGPEFLTYFQNEAQLDKSGLPSDRFFAERPEGSVSTLKIQRTQQEDSAVYLCASSRNRGSSYNEQFFGPGTRLTVL.